The T cell receptor (beta chain) described here comes from a study of cytomegalovirus exposure and HLA in healthy donors. A remark on this clone: The target antigen is unknown.

CDR3 length: 18 residues. With 3 bases clipped from V and 4 bases from J, the junction kept 18 bases outside the gene matches. Germline loops: CDR1 SGHRS, CDR2 YFSETQ. The study, taken as a whole, reports: Earlier analysis found most TCR beta V segments productive about 87% or about 30% of the time. Reported performance of the classifier showed diagnosis of cytomegalovirus status with high specificity and sensitivity.

The PCR had 60 Vbeta and 13 Jbeta primers. In the authors' workflow: Roughly 11 million shared chains were among about 80 million unique TCR beta chains counted in a later analysis. The protocol was immunoSEQ multiplex PCR, while the TCRdb copy is restricted to in-frame clones and leaves out a portion. The V and J calls and clone size come from that table; D and trimming were worked out from the DNA. The table has 95,000 to 110,000 clones, around 80% seen once. The receptor comes from a man younger than 40 in good health and CMV-seropositive. The chain links TRBV5-1 to TRBJ2-7; 8 bases agree with TRBD1. Sequenced input: PBMCs. CDR3 DNA: TGCGCCAGCAGCTCCACCTCCACCCTGGGACAGGAGACTTACGAGCAGTACTTC. As protein: CASSSTSTLGQETYEQYF.